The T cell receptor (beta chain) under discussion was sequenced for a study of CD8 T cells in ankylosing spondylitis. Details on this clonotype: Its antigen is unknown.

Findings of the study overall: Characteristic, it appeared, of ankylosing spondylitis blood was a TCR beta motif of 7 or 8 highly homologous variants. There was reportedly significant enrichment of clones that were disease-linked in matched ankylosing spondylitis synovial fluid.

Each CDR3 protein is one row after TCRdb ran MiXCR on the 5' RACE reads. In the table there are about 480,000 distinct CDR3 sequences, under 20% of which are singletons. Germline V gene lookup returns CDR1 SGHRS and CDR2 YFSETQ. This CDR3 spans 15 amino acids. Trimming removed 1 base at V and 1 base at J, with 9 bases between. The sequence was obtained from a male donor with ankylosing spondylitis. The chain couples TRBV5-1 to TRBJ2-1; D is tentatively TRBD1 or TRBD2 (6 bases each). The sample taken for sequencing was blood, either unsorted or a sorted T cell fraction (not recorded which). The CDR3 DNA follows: TGCGCCAGCAGCTTGCTAGGGGGGTCCTACAATGAGCAGTTCTTC. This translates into CASSLLGGSYNEQFF. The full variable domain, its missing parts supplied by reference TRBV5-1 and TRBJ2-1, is KAGVTQTPRYLIKTRGQQVTLSCSPISGHRSVSWYQQTPGQGLQFLFEYFSETQRNKGNFPGRFSGRQFSNSRSEMNVSTLELGDSALYLCASSLLGGSYNEQFFGPGTRLTVL.